The count of the clone carrying this T cell receptor (beta chain) is one. In the original workflow: For nucleated cells, counts were estimated from reference gene primer amplification. Using immunoSEQ multiplex PCR, the repertoire was profiled, and TCRdb retains in-frame clones only, with some absent. V and J calls plus clone size are reproduced from that table; the DNA served to infer D and trimming. The table records 130,000 or so clones, approximately 81% of them present only once. The sample belongs to a study of blood T cell repertoires in COVID-19. Overall study: Acute and convalescent COVID-19 specimens originated in the United States, Italy and Spain. PBMCs, B-cell-depleted T cells, or T cells provided the cDNA or gDNA that made up the material.

Trimming took 3 bases from V and 2 from J; bases not matched to a gene: 11. The germline CDR1 and CDR2 sequences are LGHNA and YNFKEQ. This CDR3 is 19 amino acids long. The chain combines TRBV4-2 with TRBJ1-6; 9 bases match TRBD1. What was sequenced was peripheral blood. The receptor's source is an older woman with active or convalescent COVID-19. The CDR3 coding sequence is TGTGCCAGCAGCCAGGACCAACAGGGGGCGTTTACCTATAATTCACCCCTCCACTTT. Protein sequence: CASSQDQQGAFTYNSPLHF.